This passage covers 5 T cell receptor beta chains from one sample sequenced in a study of identical twins. TCRdb recomputed calls from the 5' RACE reads with MiXCR, one row per CDR3 protein. In the table there are under 350,000 distinct CDR3 sequences, roughly 9.7% of which are singletons. These data were also filed under a second study, of yellow fever vaccine responses in identical twins.

Sequencing was performed on CD8+ T cells sorted from blood. The receptors were gathered from a woman in her late teens or twenties in good health.

This clonotype was observed at least ten times. V gene TRBV5-1 combines with J gene TRBJ2-5, with D tentatively TRBD2 (6 bases). The CDR3 has 15 residues. The ends were cut back, 1 base at V and 2 bases at J, with 12 bases in the middle. Germline V CDR1 and CDR2: SGHRS, YFSETQ. CDR3 bases: TGCGCCAGCAGCTTGTACTCCGGGACTCAAGAGACCCAGTACTTC. Translating it yields CASSLYSGTQETQYF.

The chain combines TRBV12-3 or TRBV12-4 with TRBJ2-1, with D hard to call. Deletions cut 7 bases from V and 7 bases from J, with 8 bases between. The CDR3 runs to 11 residues. The CDR3 region is CASIVGNEQFF. The CDR3 nucleotides are TGTGCCAGCATAGTGGGTAATGAGCAGTTCTTC.

This clonotype was picked up many times. The CDR3 nucleotides read TGCGCCAGCAGGGGACAGAAGAACACCGGGGAGCTGTTTTTT. Amino acid sequence: CASRGQKNTGELFF. The chain has TRBV4-3 and TRBJ2-2, with 7 bases fitting TRBD1. Looked up from germline, CDR1 is LGHNA and CDR2 is YSLEER. The CDR3 totals 14 residues. V lost 6 bases, J lost 1 base, and 2 bases stayed unmatched.

In its sample, this clonotype was seen a few times. The chain carries TRBV4-2 and TRBJ2-7, with D unclear. The CDR3 is 14 amino acids. Trimming stripped 1 base from V and 5 bases from J, with 12 bases between. Germline V lookup: CDR1 LGHNA, CDR2 YNFKEQ. CDR3 residues: CASSQVESANEQYF. The CDR3 DNA sequence: TGTGCCAGCAGCCAAGTGGAGTCGGCCAACGAGCAGTACTTC.

This clonotype was detected ten times or more. The rearrangement joins TRBV12-3 or TRBV12-4 to TRBJ1-1; D is ambiguous. The CDR3 contains 12 residues. V was shortened by 7 bases and J by 7 bases, with 13 bases between the two germline ends. CDR3 residues: CASNLQGLEAFF. In nucleotides, the CDR3 is TGTGCCAGCAATCTACAAGGCCTTGAAGCTTTCTTT.